This TCR beta chain was retrieved from a study of sequential checkpoint blockade in melanoma. Treatment described: randomized to nivolumab then ipilimumab (arm A) or the reverse (arm B). CDR1 and CDR2 from the germline V gene are MGHDK and SYGVNS. The CDR3 runs to 12 residues. The V gene lost 8 bases and the J gene lost 4 bases, with 12 bases spanning the gap. Using immunoSEQ multiplex PCR, the repertoire was profiled, and TCRdb retains in-frame clones only, with some absent. The table includes fewer than 45,000 clones, 86% detected once. The source was CD8+ T cells sorted from blood (inferred from file names), collected from a patient given nivolumab and ipilimumab in sequence. The receptor comes from a human donor with melanoma. This rearrangement joins TRBV25-1 to TRBJ2-7, with D possibly being TRBD2 (5 bases). DNA for the CDR3: TGTGCCAGCTTCGGGGATTTTTACGAGCAGTACTTC. Residues: CASFGDFYEQYF.